This note documents a single TCR beta chain sequence. Which antigen it targets is not known. No base quality information exists; no much larger clone differs at one position. The V end gives up 5 bases and the J end 6 bases, leaving 9 bases in the junction not matched to a gene. Inclusive of the bounding cysteine and phenylalanine, the CDR3 is 16 residues long. The sequence is cut down to CDR3 DNA, 48 bases in frame from base 1. The germline V gene (reference sequence) sets CDR1 to SEHNR and CDR2 to FQNEAQ. Blood samples were collected up to 4 times in the first month after transplant and then at least monthly when available. This sample is part of a study of graft-versus-host responses after intestinal transplantation (dated by TCRdb to about 2021). In the study overall: Recipients received multivisceral, liver-intestinal, or isolated intestinal transplants. Every recipient was given anti-thymocyte globulin induction, followed by roughly 3 years of maintenance tacrolimus and steroids. Of the 20 to 30 intestinal transplant recipients enrolled in the cohort, one of whom was a retransplant, a few patients without pretransplant specimens were excluded. A peak of at least 4% donor T cells among recipient peripheral blood mononuclear cells was the definition used for donor T cell macrochimerism. Alloreactive clones were identified by sequencing pre-transplant mixed lymphocyte reaction products and comparing them with unstimulated pre-transplant donor and recipient T cells. Samples from three later patients were sequenced in-house on an Illumina MiSeq with MiXCR processing rather than by the commercial service. Bulk TCR-beta CDR3 sequencing was used to track graft-versus-host and host-versus-graft alloreactive T cell clones in the graft, circulation and bone marrow after intestinal transplantation. Summary of the overall study and its limitations: The relatively low number and heterogeneity of intestinal transplant patients limited the conclusions. Patients with donor T cell macrochimerism had high GvH to HvG T cell clonal ratios in their allografts. GvH clones were detected in recipient bone marrow, and some appeared earlier in ileal mucosa or blood, consistent with an intestinal mucosal origin. Early after transplant, peak levels of circulating GvH clones were associated with declines in HvG clones.

The method behind the library was the immunoSEQ multiplex PCR assay. High-throughput TCR-beta CDR3 sequencing of genomic DNA from most patients was performed by Adaptive Biotechnologies. For the original study's pipeline: Adaptive's ImmunoSEQ software was the source of the TCR sequencing data for roughly 19 patients, while a few other patients were processed with MiXCR and VDJtools. CDR3 nucleotide sequences shared by donor and recipient were removed because the origin of these sequences could not be assigned. To be classed as alloreactive, a clone needed at least 2-fold expansion over unstimulated cells and a minimum CFSE-low frequency of 0.002% (template counts) or 0.001% (read counts). Clones were considered mappable if detected in sequenced pre-transplant spleen, lymph node, or MLR CFSE-low populations of the donor or recipient. Cumulative frequency of alloreactive clones was calculated as a percentage of all sequences weighted by copy number. Imported from immuneACCESS, the table was reduced by TCRdb to in-frame sequences with V and J called. These copies leave out some clones; in studies compared against another copy, an unresolved V gene accounts for under half, and the cause of the remainder is not known. V, J and clone size reflect that table, while D and trimming were determined from the DNA. The sample yields 25,000 or so clones; roughly 90% were counted once. The ten most abundant clones make up 1.5% to 2.5% of the sample.

Rearrangement joined TRBV7-9 to TRBJ2-1, and 11 junction bases match TRBD1. The sample consisted of PBMCs, taken around 40 days after intestinal transplant. The receptor comes from a human patient who received an intestinal transplant, so some T cells may come from the graft donor. This receptor has the CDR3 CASSTYSGQGANEQFF. The nucleotide sequence is TGTGCCAGCAGCACTTACTCTGGACAGGGGGCCAATGAGCAGTTCTTC.